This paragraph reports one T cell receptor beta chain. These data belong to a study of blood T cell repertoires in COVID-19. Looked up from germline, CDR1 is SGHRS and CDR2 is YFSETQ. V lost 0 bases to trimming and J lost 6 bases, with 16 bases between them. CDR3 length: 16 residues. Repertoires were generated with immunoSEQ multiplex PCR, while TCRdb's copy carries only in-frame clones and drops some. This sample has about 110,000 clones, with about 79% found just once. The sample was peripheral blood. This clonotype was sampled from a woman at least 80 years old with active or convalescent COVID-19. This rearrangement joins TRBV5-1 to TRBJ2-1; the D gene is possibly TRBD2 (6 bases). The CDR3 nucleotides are TGCGCCAGCAGCTTGGGACGACCCCTGGGGGGCAATGAGCAGTTCTTC. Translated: CASSLGRPLGGNEQFF. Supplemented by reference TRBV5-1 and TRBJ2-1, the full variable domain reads KAGVTQTPRYLIKTRGQQVTLSCSPISGHRSVSWYQQTPGQGLQFLFEYFSETQRNKGNFPGRFSGRQFSNSRSEMNVSTLELGDSALYLCASSLGRPLGGNEQFFGPGTRLTVL.